These 26 T cell receptor beta chains were all obtained from the same sample, sequenced in a study of cytomegalovirus exposure and HLA in healthy donors. Primers: 60 Vbeta forward and 13 Jbeta reverse. This table comes from immunoSEQ multiplex PCR, and its TCRdb copy is limited to in-frame clones, with some not included. Of over 150,000 clones listed, 80% are singletons. The specimen sequenced was PBMCs. Receptors were obtained from a young man in good health and CMV-seronegative.

The chain couples TRBV11-2 to TRBJ2-7; TRBD1 aligns across 10 bases. CDR3 length: 15 residues. With V trimmed by 5 bases and J by 2 bases, 6 bases remained unmatched. Per the germline V gene, CDR1 is SGHAT and CDR2 is FQNNGV. CDR3 loop: CASSARDRGPYEQYF. CDR3 coding DNA: TGTGCCAGCAGCGCCCGGGACAGGGGCCCCTACGAGCAGTACTTC. The whole variable domain, remainder taken from reference TRBV11-2 and TRBJ2-7, is EAGVAQSPRYKIIEKRQSVAFWCNPISGHATLYWYQQILGQGPKLLIQFQNNGVVDDSQLPKDRFSAERLKGVDSTLKIQPAKLEDSAVYLCASSARDRGPYEQYFGPGTRLTVT.

The chain recombines TRBV19 with TRBJ2-5; 11 positions agree with TRBD2. Germline CDR1 and CDR2: LNHDA and SQIVND (reference sequence). With V trimmed by 8 bases and J by 3 bases, 5 bases remained unmatched. The CDR3 is made up of 14 amino acids. Here the CDR3 DNA reads TGTGCCAGTGCGACTAGCGGGGCCAAAGAGACCCAGTACTTC. It encodes CASATSGAKETQYF.

In its sample, this clone was seen a few times. The chain uses TRBV5-1 and TRBJ1-1; 8 bases match TRBD1. CDR1 SGHRS and CDR2 YFSETQ come from the germline V gene. Trimming removed 4 bases from V and 5 bases from J; junction bases left unmatched: 4. This CDR3 is built from 13 residues. The chain's CDR3 is CASSVGQGTEAFF. The CDR3 DNA reads as TGCGCCAGCAGCGTCGGACAGGGTACTGAAGCTTTCTTT.

The chain combines TRBV15 with TRBJ1-5; D remains ambiguous. CDR1 and CDR2 from the germline V gene are LNHNV and YYDKDF (reference sequence). Trimming pared 5 bases from V and 7 bases from J, leaving 12 bases between. The CDR3 totals 13 residues. CDR3 nucleotide sequence: TGTGCCACCAGCTTCCGAGGGAGGCAGCCCCAGCATTTT. Translating gives CATSFRGRQPQHF.

The gene calls are TRBV18 and TRBJ1-4; tentative D call: TRBD1 (5 bases). Germline V gives CDR1 KGHSH, CDR2 LQKENI. The CDR3 totals 15 residues. Deletions cut 3 bases from V and 7 bases from J, with 15 bases between. The CDR3 spells CASSPGHSKSEKLFF. The DNA of the CDR3 is TGTGCCAGCTCACCCGGACACTCCAAAAGTGAAAAACTGTTTTTT.

This clone appeared a few times. J is TRBJ1-2 and V is TRBV6-1; 8 nucleotides agree with TRBD1. V trimming: 5 bases; J trimming: 8 bases; junction bases outside the gene matches: 4. Looked up from germline, CDR1 is MNHNS and CDR2 is SASEGT. The CDR3 runs to 12 residues. CDR3 amino acids: CASSPGGRGYTF. The CDR3 DNA reads TGTGCCAGCAGTCCAGGGGGCAGGGGCTACACCTTC.

The V and J genes are TRBV28 and TRBJ2-1; TRBD2 aligns across 8 bases. The germline V gene has CDR1 MDHEN and CDR2 SYDVKM. V lost 2 bases and J lost 2; bases outside the gene matches: 5. The CDR3 covers 16 residues. CDR3 region: CASSLQAGGTYNEQFF. In nucleotides, the CDR3 is TGTGCCAGCAGTTTACAGGCGGGAGGTACCTACAATGAGCAGTTCTTC.

Turning to this clone: Germline and junction disagree at one end, which may indicate a read error. The chain combines TRBV4-3 with TRBJ1-2, with 9 bases lining up with TRBD1. The CDR3 is made up of 16 amino acids. Per germline, CDR1 LGHNA and CDR2 YSLEER. The CDR3 reads CTSSQDRDRESYGYTF. CDR3 bases: TGCACCAGCAGCCAAGATCGGGACAGGGAGTCATATGGCTACACCTTC.

This chain links TRBV13 with TRBJ2-5, with 8 bases lining up with TRBD2. Losses at the gene ends were 2 bases for V and 5 bases for J; bases not matched to a gene: 13. This CDR3 is built from 17 residues. From germline, CDR1 is PRHDT and CDR2 FYEKMQ (reference sequence). DNA for the CDR3: TGTGCCAGCAGCTTATCTCTAGCGGGCCCCGATCTGGAGACCCAGTACTTC. Translating gives CASSLSLAGPDLETQYF.

This sequence joins TRBV6-1 and TRBJ2-7; 13 nucleotides agree with TRBD2. V was pared by 6 bases and J by 1 base, with 3 bases of the junction left unmatched. The length of the CDR3 is 15 residues. Germline V gene data show CDR1 as MNHNS and CDR2 as SASEGT. CDR3 region: CASSKTSGGSYEQYF. DNA for the CDR3: TGTGCCAGCAGCAAGACTAGCGGGGGGTCCTACGAGCAGTACTTC.

This clone was seen a handful of times. The chain recombines TRBV28 with TRBJ1-5; 7 bases are shared with TRBD1. In germline, CDR1 is MDHEN, CDR2 SYDVKM. The CDR3 runs 14 residues. With V trimmed by 5 bases and J by 3 bases, 4 bases remained unmatched. DNA for the CDR3: TGTGCCAGCAGTGTACAGGGGAACAATCAGCCCCAGCATTTT. It specifies CASSVQGNNQPQHF.

The chain uses TRBV5-4 and TRBJ1-1; D uncertain. Trimming took 1 base from V and 4 from J, leaving 8 bases between them. CDR1 is SGHNT, CDR2 YYREEE, per germline (reference sequence). There are 13 residues in the CDR3. The CDR3 nucleotides are TGTGCCAGCAGCTTGCTCTTCCTCACTGAAGCTTTCTTT. This translates into CASSLLFLTEAFF.

The V and J genes are TRBV7-8 and TRBJ2-2; the D gene is possibly TRBD2 (6 bases). Germline V lookup: CDR1 SGHVS, CDR2 FQNEAQ. The CDR3 is 15 amino acids. Between the trimmed V and J ends, which lost 2 bases and 5 bases, there was a span of 12 bases. The CDR3 nucleotides read TGTGCCAGCAGCTTATCAGCGGGCGATACCGGGGAGCTGTTTTTT. The encoded protein is CASSLSAGDTGELFF.

This clone was counted a few times. CDR3 DNA sequence: TGTGCCTGGACGGGGGGGTGGGCAGATACGCAGTATTTT. Its translation: CAWTGGWADTQYF. This chain connects TRBV30 to TRBJ2-3, with 8 nucleotides matching TRBD2. Germline-derived CDR1 and CDR2 are GTSNPN and SVGIG (reference sequence). This CDR3 region has 13 residues. Germline trimming cut 4 bases from V and 4 bases from J; bases unmatched to any gene: 4.

The J gene is TRBJ2-7, the V gene TRBV6-5, with 7 bases aligning to TRBD1. J lost 3 bases, V lost 7 bases, and 6 bases had no gene match. From germline, CDR1 is MNHEY and CDR2 SVGAGI. The CDR3 totals 13 residues. In DNA form, the CDR3 reads TGTGCCAGCACGACAGGGAGAGACTACGAGCAGTACTTC. Translated: CASTTGRDYEQYF.

V is TRBV15 and J is TRBJ2-3, with D perhaps TRBD2 (5 bases). The CDR3 runs 14 residues. Germline lookup yields CDR1 LNHNV and CDR2 YYDKDF (reference sequence). V lost 4 bases, J lost 4 bases, and 12 bases lay in between. This CDR3 is CATSTEGRADTQYF. CDR3 in DNA: TGTGCCACCAGCACTGAGGGTAGGGCAGATACGCAGTATTTT.

V and J are TRBV5-1 and TRBJ1-4; D gene unclear. Germline CDR1 SGHRS, CDR2 YFSETQ. This CDR3 region has 14 residues. The ends were cut back, 5 bases at V and 0 bases at J, with 8 bases in the middle. In DNA, the CDR3 is TGCGCCAGCAGACTAGGTTCAACTAATGAAAAACTGTTTTTT. Amino acids: CASRLGSTNEKLFF. The whole variable domain, filled in from reference TRBV5-1 and TRBJ1-4, reads KAGVTQTPRYLIKTRGQQVTLSCSPISGHRSVSWYQQTPGQGLQFLFEYFSETQRNKGNFPGRFSGRQFSNSRSEMNVSTLELGDSALYLCASRLGSTNEKLFFGSGTQLSVL.

This chain uses TRBV7-9 with TRBJ1-5, with D tentatively TRBD1 (5 bases). Germline values: CDR1 SEHNR, CDR2 FQNEAQ (reference sequence). The CDR3 length is 16 residues. The V and J ends lost 5 bases and 1 base respectively, with 15 bases between them. The CDR3 sequence is CASSHGPRGSNQPQHF. The CDR3 DNA reads TGTGCCAGCAGCCACGGCCCCCGGGGGAGCAATCAGCCCCAGCATTTT.

This sequence joins TRBV4-2 and TRBJ2-5; 8 nucleotides agree with TRBD2. Germline V CDR1 and CDR2: LGHNA, YNFKEQ. With V trimmed by 1 base and J by 5 bases, 9 bases remained unmatched. The CDR3 totals 16 residues. The CDR3 nucleotides are TGTGCCAGCAGCCAAGTCTCGGGAGGGGAGACGGAGACCCAGTACTTC. Translated: CASSQVSGGETETQYF.

V and J are TRBV28 and TRBJ2-7, with D tentatively TRBD1 (5 bases). This CDR3 region has 15 residues. The germline CDR1 and CDR2 sequences are MDHEN and SYDVKM. Trimming stripped 5 bases from V and 0 bases from J, with 14 bases between. For the CDR3, the DNA is TGTGCCAGCAGTCCCACAGGTTCATTCTCCTACGAGCAGTACTTC. Its translation: CASSPTGSFSYEQYF.

CDR3 region: CASSVASGGTYEQYF. The CDR3 nucleotides read TGTGCCAGCAGCGTTGCCAGCGGGGGTACCTACGAGCAGTACTTC. The rearrangement uses TRBV9 and TRBJ2-7; TRBD2 agrees at 8 bases. This CDR3 spans 15 amino acids. Per the germline V gene, CDR1 is SGDLS and CDR2 is YYNGEE. The J segment lost 2 bases and the V segment lost 2 bases, leaving 6 bases of the junction unmatched.

The chain recombines TRBV10-3 with TRBJ1-1; no firm D call. Germline V gives CDR1 ENHRY, CDR2 SYGVKD. The CDR3 is 13 residues long. V shed 8 bases and J shed 1 base, with 11 bases lying between them. CDR3 DNA sequence: TGTGCCATCCTTAAAGAGGAGAACACTGAAGCTTTCTTT. Translating it yields CAILKEENTEAFF.

The V gene is TRBV28, the J gene TRBJ2-3; 7 bases match TRBD1. The CDR3 consists of 15 residues. Germline V gene sequence: CDR1 MDHEN, CDR2 SYDVKM. The junction had 7 bases not matched to a gene; V was cut back by 3 bases and J by 4 bases. DNA of the CDR3: TGTGCCAGCAGTTTGGCCAGGGGGACCGCAGATACGCAGTATTTT. Amino acid sequence: CASSLARGTADTQYF.

V usage is TRBV15 and J usage is TRBJ2-7, with a tentative D call TRBD1 (6 bases). Trimming cost V 5 bases and J 0 bases, with 11 bases left between them. Germline V gene sequence: CDR1 LNHNV, CDR2 YYDKDF (reference sequence). The CDR3 extends over 14 amino acids. The CDR3 sequence is CATSRGGSSYEQYF. Written as DNA, the CDR3 is TGTGCCACCAGCCGTGGGGGCAGCTCCTACGAGCAGTACTTC.

The chain recombines TRBV30 with TRBJ2-1, with TRBD2 matching over 10 bases. Germline trimming cut 1 base from V and 7 bases from J; bases unmatched to any gene: 4. This CDR3 contains 14 residues. Germline loops: CDR1 GTSNPN, CDR2 SVGIG (reference sequence). CDR3 sequence: CAWSEGSGRNEQFF. The CDR3 DNA reads TGTGCCTGGAGTGAGGGTAGCGGGAGGAATGAGCAGTTCTTC.

The rearrangement uses TRBV28 and TRBJ2-7; the D gene is possibly TRBD2 (6 bases). The CDR3 extends over 14 amino acids. Germline assignment: CDR1 MDHEN and CDR2 SYDVKM. V lost 3 bases to trimming and J lost 3 bases, with 12 bases between them. The CDR3 reads CASSLVGSGYEQYF. The CDR3 bases are TGTGCCAGCAGTTTGGTTGGTAGCGGCTACGAGCAGTACTTC.